These 25 T cell receptor beta chains originate from one sample sequenced in a study of Ad26.COV2.S vaccination and SARS-CoV-2 variants. Repertoires were generated with immunoSEQ multiplex PCR, while TCRdb's copy carries only in-frame clones and drops some. The sample lists roughly 350,000 clones; around 86% were seen once. Documented treatment: around 19 received Ad26.COV2.S at low or high dose, single or two shots; a few received placebo; per-sample allocation not given. Day 63 after the first vaccine or placebo injection was the time point for sampling. The sequenced sample was peripheral blood, obtained in a trial of Ad26.COV2.S vaccine versus placebo. Receptor source: a person between 18 and 65 years old who received the Ad26.COV2.S COVID-19 vaccine or a placebo.

This rearrangement joins TRBV12-5 to TRBJ2-7, with TRBD1 matching over 8 bases. CDR1 and CDR2 from the germline V gene are LGHNT and FRNRAP. The CDR3 has 16 residues. The ends lost 2 bases at V and 4 bases at J; junction bases unmatched: 10. The CDR3: CASGLPRTGKGYEQYF. As DNA, the CDR3 is TGTGCTAGTGGTTTGCCTAGGACAGGGAAGGGGTACGAGCAGTACTTC.

J is TRBJ2-1 and V is TRBV6-5; D call uncertain. V was trimmed by 6 bases and J by 2 bases, leaving 5 bases between them. The CDR3 length is 12 residues. The germline gives CDR1 MNHEY, CDR2 SVGAGI. The CDR3 here is CASSGPYNEQFF. In DNA form, the CDR3 reads TGTGCCAGCAGCGGACCCTACAATGAGCAGTTCTTC.

The chain couples TRBV27 to TRBJ1-6, with TRBD1 matching over 7 bases. This CDR3 contains 16 residues. V lost 5 bases to trimming and J lost 5 bases; unmatched junction nucleotides: 9. In germline, CDR1 is MNHEY, CDR2 SMNVEV (reference sequence). CDR3 bases: TGTGCCAGCAGTCCGATTGGGACAGCAAATAATTCACCCCTCCACTTT. Its translation is CASSPIGTANNSPLHF.

J is TRBJ1-6 and V is TRBV30; D is possibly TRBD1 (6 bases). The germline V gene has CDR1 GTSNPN and CDR2 SVGIG (reference sequence). V lost 8 bases to trimming and J lost 3 bases, with 14 bases between them. The CDR3 runs 14 residues. The CDR3 nucleotides read TGTGCCACCGGGGGGCGGATCTATAATTCACCCCTCCACTTT. It translates to CATGGRIYNSPLHF.

V usage is TRBV30 and J usage is TRBJ1-5; TRBD1 agrees at 7 bases. The CDR3 is 13 residues long. The V segment lost 3 bases and the J segment 5 bases; nucleotides outside the gene matches: 4. CDR1 and CDR2 (germline): GTSNPN, SVGIG (reference sequence). This CDR3 is CAWSRQGDQPQHF. The CDR3 DNA reads TGTGCCTGGAGCAGACAGGGCGATCAGCCCCAGCATTTT.

The chain combines TRBV5-1 with TRBJ2-2; no reliable D call. V lost 0 bases and J 5 bases, leaving 5 bases between the germline ends. The CDR3 has 13 residues. The V gene's germline CDR1 is SGHRS and CDR2 YFSETQ. CDR3 region: CASSLDYTGELFF. DNA of the CDR3: TGCGCCAGCAGCTTGGATTATACCGGGGAGCTGTTTTTT. The full variable domain, in which reference TRBV5-1 and TRBJ2-2 provide the parts outside the CDR3, is KAGVTQTPRYLIKTRGQQVTLSCSPISGHRSVSWYQQTPGQGLQFLFEYFSETQRNKGNFPGRFSGRQFSNSRSEMNVSTLELGDSALYLCASSLDYTGELFFGEGSRLTVL.

The chain is built from TRBV6-5 and TRBJ1-3; D is uncertain. CDR3 length: 13 residues. Germline V gene sequence: CDR1 MNHEY, CDR2 SVGAGI. Trimming stripped 6 bases from V and 2 bases from J, with 8 bases between. Here the CDR3 reads CASSLTPGNTIYF. In DNA, the CDR3 is TGTGCCAGCAGCCTTACGCCTGGAAACACCATATATTTT.

The chain carries TRBV19 and TRBJ2-2; the D gene is possibly TRBD2 (6 bases). CDR3 length: 14 amino acids. Per germline, CDR1 LNHDA and CDR2 SQIVND (reference sequence). V was pared by 7 bases and J by 6 bases, with 15 bases between. The DNA for the CDR3 is TGTGCCAGTAACCCCCTTGGAGGGTCCGGGGAGCTGTTTTTT. This translates into CASNPLGGSGELFF. Combining the CDR3 with reference TRBV19 and TRBJ2-2 gives the whole variable domain DGGITQSPKYLFRKEGQNVTLSCEQNLNHDAMYWYRQDPGQGLRLIYYSQIVNDFQKGDIAEGYSVSREKKESFPLTVTSAQKNPTAFYLCASNPLGGSGELFFGEGSRLTVL.

This sequence joins TRBV9 and TRBJ1-3; D is undetermined. V gave up 0 bases and J gave up 4 bases, with 8 bases separating them. Germline V gene lookup returns CDR1 SGDLS and CDR2 YYNGEE. The length of the CDR3 is 14 residues. In nucleotides, the CDR3 is TGTGCCAGCAGCGTAGAGGTGCTGGGAAACACCATATATTTT. Translated: CASSVEVLGNTIYF. Drawing the rest from reference TRBV9 and TRBJ1-3, the complete variable domain is DSGVTQTPKHLITATGQRVTLRCSPRSGDLSVYWYQQSLDQGLQFLIQYYNGEERAKGNILERFSAQQFPDLHSELNLSSLELGDSALYFCASSVEVLGNTIYFGEGSWLTVV.

This chain joins TRBV2 and TRBJ1-5, with no clear D. CDR1 and CDR2 (germline): SNHLY, FYNNEI. V dropped 1 base and J dropped 0 bases, with 7 bases sitting between them. The CDR3 sequence is 15 residues long. The CDR3 here is CASSEGDNSNQPQHF. In nucleotides, the CDR3 is TGTGCCAGCAGTGAAGGAGACAATAGCAATCAGCCCCAGCATTTT.

The count of this clone is one. The chain couples TRBV19 to TRBJ1-4, with TRBD1 identical over 8 bases. The germline V gene has CDR1 LNHDA and CDR2 SQIVND (reference sequence). The CDR3 extends over 14 amino acids. J gave up 11 bases and V 6 bases, and 11 bases lay outside the gene matches. CDR3 loop: CASSSGTGSVKLFF. CDR3 nucleotides: TGTGCCAGTAGCTCCGGGACAGGCAGCGTGAAACTGTTTTTT.

V gene TRBV9 combines with J gene TRBJ2-3; TRBD1 matches 7 bases. Germline trimming cut 6 bases from V and 0 bases from J; bases unmatched to any gene: 7. The CDR3 contains 15 residues. Looked up from germline, CDR1 is SGDLS and CDR2 is YYNGEE. The CDR3 nucleotides read TGTGCCAGCAACACCGGGACAGTTAGCACAGATACGCAGTATTTT. It encodes CASNTGTVSTDTQYF.

The chain recombines TRBV9 with TRBJ2-1; weak D call: TRBD2 (5 bases). CDR3 length: 15 residues. CDR1 SGDLS and CDR2 YYNGEE come from the germline V gene. Trimming shortened V by 4 bases and J by 0 bases, and 11 bases separated the two germline ends. The CDR3, as DNA: TGTGCCAGCAGCCCTAGCCCGAGCTCCTACAATGAGCAGTTCTTC. As protein: CASSPSPSSYNEQFF.

The gene calls are TRBV18 and TRBJ1-6, with D perhaps TRBD1 (6 bases). V lost 1 base and J 12 bases, leaving 13 bases between the germline ends. Germline V gene data show CDR1 as KGHSH and CDR2 as LQKENI. The CDR3 sequence is 14 residues long. The CDR3 nucleotides read TGTGCCAGCTCACCACAGCCCAGGGGAGAACCCCTCCACTTT. It is translated as CASSPQPRGEPLHF.

The chain uses TRBV27 and TRBJ2-7; unclear D gene. The CDR3 is made up of 14 amino acids. Trimming stripped 2 bases from V and 0 bases from J, with 8 bases between. CDR1 is MNHEY and CDR2 is SMNVEV in the germline V gene (reference sequence). The CDR3 DNA sequence: TGTGCCAGCAGTTTAAGTCACCCCTCCTACGAGCAGTACTTC. Amino acid sequence: CASSLSHPSYEQYF.

The table lists this clone with a count of one. The genes are TRBV7-6 and TRBJ2-2, with 9 bases identical to TRBD1. The CDR3 runs to 17 residues. Germline V gives CDR1 SGHVS, CDR2 FNYEAQ. The ends lost 5 bases at V and 6 bases at J; junction bases unmatched: 13. The CDR3 DNA follows: TGTGCCAGCAGCGATACCTCCGGGACAGGGAGGTCCGGGGAGCTGTTTTTT. Amino acid sequence: CASSDTSGTGRSGELFF.

This clone was recorded many times. The chain joins TRBV5-4 to TRBJ1-2; no firm D call. Trimming removed 1 base from V and 8 bases from J, with 15 bases in between. Germline V gives CDR1 SGHNT, CDR2 YYREEE (reference sequence). The CDR3 loop spans 14 amino acids. Written as DNA, the CDR3 is TGTGCCAGCAGCTTGTCCTTTCGGCTATTAGGCTACACCTTC. It is translated as CASSLSFRLLGYTF. Variable domain in full (rest from reference TRBV5-4 and TRBJ1-2): ETGVTQSPTHLIKTRGQQVTLRCSSQSGHNTVSWYQQALGQGPQFIFQYYREEENGRGNFPPRFSGLQFPNYSSELNVNALELDDSALYLCASSLSFRLLGYTFGSGTRLTVV.

A word on this clone: This specimen includes other DNA sequences encoding the same CDR3. The chain links TRBV12-3 or TRBV12-4 to TRBJ2-5; unclear D gene. The V end was cut by 6 bases, the J end by 0 bases, with 2 bases between. The CDR3 is 11 amino acids. This chain's CDR3 is CASSNQETQYF. The DNA for the CDR3 is TGTGCCAGCAGCAACCAAGAGACCCAGTACTTC.

V usage is TRBV13 and J usage is TRBJ1-2; TRBD1 agrees at 7 bases. After removal of 5 bases from V and 1 base from J, the junction contained 7 bases not matched to a gene. The CDR3 has 15 residues. Germline V CDR1 and CDR2: PRHDT, FYEKMQ (reference sequence). The CDR3: CASSPQGEVNYGYTF. CDR3 nucleotides: TGTGCCAGCAGCCCCCAGGGGGAGGTTAACTATGGCTACACCTTC. Combining the CDR3 with reference TRBV13 and TRBJ1-2 gives the whole variable domain AAGVIQSPRHLIKEKRETATLKCYPIPRHDTVYWYQQGPGQDPQFLISFYEKMQSDKGSIPDRFSAQQFSDYHSELNMSSLELGDSALYFCASSPQGEVNYGYTFGSGTRLTVV.

As to this clone: Other DNA sequences in this specimen translate into the identical CDR3. The V gene is TRBV6-2 or TRBV6-3, the J gene TRBJ1-5; no firm D call. V gave up 1 base and J gave up 4 bases, with 2 bases separating them. Germline V gene sequence: CDR1 MNHEY, CDR2 SVGEGT. This CDR3 region has 12 residues. CDR3 DNA: TGTGCCAGCAGTTACTGGAATCAGCCCCAGCATTTT. Translation: CASSYWNQPQHF.

The chain employs TRBV30 and TRBJ1-2; D unresolved. The V end was cut by 0 bases, the J end by 7 bases, with 15 bases between. Looked up from germline, CDR1 is GTSNPN and CDR2 is SVGIG (reference sequence). This CDR3 spans 14 amino acids. The CDR3 reads CAWSVGHGLGGYTF. CDR3 coding DNA: TGTGCCTGGAGTGTAGGTCATGGCTTGGGTGGCTACACCTTC.

The J gene is TRBJ2-7, the V gene TRBV23-1; D possibly corresponds to TRBD1 (5 bases). TRBV23-1 is noted as an ORF with a role that remains uncertain. This CDR3 is 15 amino acids long. V lost 1 base, J lost 0 bases, and 10 bases lay in between. This CDR3 is CASSQLDRCSYEQYF. CDR3 coding DNA: TGCGCCAGCAGTCAATTAGACAGATGCTCCTACGAGCAGTACTTC.

The gene calls are TRBV11-1 and TRBJ2-3, with TRBD1 matching 9 bases. The J segment lost 1 base and the V segment lost 5 bases, leaving 4 bases of the junction unmatched. This CDR3 is 15 amino acids long. CDR1 is SGHAT and CDR2 is FQDESV in the germline V gene (reference sequence). The CDR3 DNA sequence: TGTGCCAGCAGCCGAAGGGACAGGGGCACAGATACGCAGTATTTT. Its protein product is CASSRRDRGTDTQYF.

This clone showed up just once. The chain is built from TRBV29-1 and TRBJ1-2; D is unresolved. V was shortened by 2 bases and J by 2 bases, with 9 bases between the two germline ends. This CDR3 comprises 13 residues. Germline CDR1 is SQVTM and CDR2 is ANQGSEA. CDR3 residues: CSVETEMNYGYTF. Written as DNA, the CDR3 is TGCAGCGTTGAAACTGAGATGAACTATGGCTACACCTTC.

The chain is built from TRBV7-3 and TRBJ2-3, with D maybe TRBD2 (5 bases). This CDR3 is 12 amino acids long. Trimming stripped 5 bases from V and 8 bases from J, with 11 bases between. CDR1 SGHTA and CDR2 FQGTGA come from the germline V gene. The CDR3 loop is CASSPRGGTQYF. In nucleotides, the CDR3 is TGTGCCAGCAGCCCAAGAGGAGGTACGCAGTATTTT.